This T cell receptor (beta chain) comes out of a study of control samples from healthy donors and cancer patients. Assay: immunoSEQ multiplex PCR; the TCRdb copy retains only in-frame clones and omits some. Among 150,000 or so clones listed, over 85% were seen once. The CDR3 covers 16 residues. The rearrangement joins TRBV21-1 to TRBJ2-5; the table's D call TRBD1 went unverified against the DNA. TRBV21-1 is given as a pseudogene. This receptor was obtained from a man aged 50 to 60 in good health. Specimen: blood. CDR3 loop: CASSKGQGDGGETQYF. The CDR3 coding sequence is TGTGCCAGCAGCAAAGGACAGGGAGATGGGGGAGAGACCCAGTACTTC.